This T cell receptor (beta chain) stems from a study of T-cell memory formation after mild COVID-19. A remark on this clonotype: The target antigen is unknown.

Per germline, CDR1 SGDLS and CDR2 YYNGEE. V lost 0 bases and J lost 2, with 9 bases in between. CDR3 length equals 15 residues. Study-level results: The authors did not confirm SARS-CoV-2 specificity of second-wave clones peaking day 37.

From the 5' RACE reads, TCRdb called clonotypes with MiXCR, one entry per CDR3 protein. The table has 200,000 to 250,000 distinct CDR3 sequences, around 17% seen once. The V gene is TRBV9, the J gene TRBJ2-1; possibly TRBD2 for D (6 bases). Sample: PBMCs or a T cell subset sorted from them (not recorded which). The receptor was derived from a man aged 18 to 30 who had mild COVID-19 (a few samples of this study predate the infection). Cell type and time point are not known. CDR3: CASSVDGGTYNEQFF. In DNA form, the CDR3 reads TGTGCCAGCAGCGTAGACGGGGGAACCTACAATGAGCAGTTCTTC.